This TCR beta chain was profiled in a study of post-analysis software for immune sequencing data. About the study: The study covered relapsing-remitting, secondary progressive and progressive-relapsing courses of multiple sclerosis.

This clonotype came up a few times. Its antigen is not identified. Study-wide results and limits: Patients with multiple sclerosis recorded significantly lower normalized Chao1 diversity than controls, the study found.

Unique molecular identifiers had been added to the TCR beta cDNA libraries. cDNA molecules numbering roughly 500,000 came from approximately 1 to 10 million T cells. TCRdb re-analysed the PCR reads in MiXCR, keeping a single row per CDR3 protein. The sample includes more than 350,000 distinct CDR3 sequences, 35% to 45% seen only once; the top ten take 6.5% to 8%. The material sequenced was blood. The sequence was collected from a girl between 2 and 10 years old with multiple sclerosis.

As DNA, the CDR3 is TGTGCCAGCAGCCAAGGACGCTCCTATGGCTACACCTTC. Protein sequence: CASSQGRSYGYTF. The chain joins TRBV7-9 to TRBJ1-2, with D hard to call. The V gene lost 5 bases and the J gene lost 4 bases, with 11 bases spanning the gap. Germline V gene data show CDR1 as SEHNR and CDR2 as FQNEAQ (reference sequence). The CDR3 spans 13 residues. Looking up the rest from reference TRBV7-9 and TRBJ1-2 gives the full variable domain: DTGVSQNPRHKITKRGQNVTFRCDPISEHNRLYWYRQTLGQGPEFLTYFQNEAQLEKSRLLSDRFSAERPKGSFSTLEIQRTEQGDSAMYLCASSQGRSYGYTFGSGTRLTVV.